This TCR beta chain originates from a study of cytomegalovirus exposure and HLA in healthy donors. The study's findings and limits: Researchers reported from a later analysis that most CMV-associated TCR beta chains appeared HLA-restricted. Investigators reported some 150 TCR beta chains as tied to cytomegalovirus. Other equally common chains were less clonally expanded than HLA-associated TCR beta chains, a later analysis showed. Reported results showed that the classifier diagnosed cytomegalovirus status with high specificity and sensitivity.

About this clone itself: Its specificity is not known.

Germline V gene lookup returns CDR1 SGHRS and CDR2 YFSETQ. V shed 4 bases, J shed 5 bases, and the junction held 12 bases outside the gene matches. CDR3 size: 15 residues. Primers for the PCR totalled 60 Vbeta and 13 Jbeta. Profiling relied on immunoSEQ multiplex PCR, and the TCRdb table lists in-frame clones only, not all of them. The sample includes 65,000 to 70,000 clones, roughly nine tenths of them seen just once. This chain links TRBV5-1 with TRBJ2-7; the match to TRBD2 covers 7 bases. Sequencing input: PBMCs. The receptor was derived from a woman in her thirties in good health and CMV-seropositive. The CDR3 spells CASSQETGGYNEQYF. The CDR3 bases are TGCGCCAGCAGCCAGGAAACGGGGGGATATAACGAGCAGTACTTC.